The clone carrying this T cell receptor (beta chain) was recorded once. The antigen remains undetermined. This record comes from a study of CD8 T cells in Susac syndrome. Findings and limits, study-wide: The TCR sequencing and HLA analysis in the study involved a relatively small number of individuals, as the study acknowledged.

When the RNA was reverse transcribed, random hexamers were used with an input of about 0.45 to 1 ug. Multiplex immunoSEQ PCR targeted 54 Vbeta and 13 Jbeta TCR beta segments. In TCRdb, the immunoSEQ multiplex PCR reads were re-called with MiXCR into one record per CDR3 protein. The data show hundreds of thousands of distinct CDR3 sequences, approximately 85% seen once. V gave up 3 bases and J gave up 5 bases, with 17 bases separating them. Germline V gene data show CDR1 as LNHDA and CDR2 as SQIVND (reference sequence). The CDR3 covers 16 residues. Sequencing of TCR beta, carried out with a high-throughput approach, was applied to CD8+ and CD4+ T cells from the blood.

This receptor was obtained from a human donor with multiple sclerosis. The chain combines TRBV19 with TRBJ1-5, with no clear D. The sequencing sample was made of CD8+ T cells from PBMCs. DNA of the CDR3: TGTGCCAGTAGTATGGCGATGGGGTATCAGGATCAGCCCCAGCATTTT. Translation gives CASSMAMGYQDQPQHF.